This T cell receptor (beta chain) was recovered during a study of cytomegalovirus exposure and HLA in healthy donors. Looked up from germline, CDR1 is WSHSY and CDR2 is SAAADI. V shed 5 bases and J 5 bases; nucleotides not matched to a gene: 4. The CDR3 is 16 residues long. Primers for the PCR totalled 60 Vbeta and 13 Jbeta. The assay was immunoSEQ multiplex PCR, and TCRdb's table has in-frame clones only and misses some. Found here are around 76,000 clones; the top ten clones hold 4.5% to 6%. This chain joins TRBV10-2 and TRBJ2-1; 15 bases fit TRBD2. Sequencing was done on a sample of PBMCs. The TCR sequence derives from a man aged 35 to 55 in good health and CMV-seronegative. In nucleotides, the CDR3 is TGCGCCAGCAGTCATCGGACTAGCGGGGGGGACAATGAGCAGTTCTTC. Amino acids: CASSHRTSGGDNEQFF.